This T cell receptor beta chain derives from a study of OX40 agonist ivuxolimab in advanced cancers. Study background: From 23 to 79 years was the age range, with a mean of around 56 years, and approximately 84% were male.

This clone was counted only a few times. Its antigen is still unknown. The V gene lost 2 bases and the J gene lost 5 bases, with 13 bases spanning the gap. This CDR3 is 15 amino acids long. Per germline, CDR1 KGHSH and CDR2 LQKENI. Data came from immunoSEQ multiplex PCR; TCRdb stores just in-frame clones and leaves some out. The sample carries about 67,000 clones, roughly nine tenths recorded once. General study findings and limits: CD4+ and CD8+ blood T cells expanded clonally by week 6 at 0.1 to 3.0 mg/kg.

This specimen consisted of CD4+ or CD8+ T cells sorted from blood, obtained in a trial of the OX40 agonist ivuxolimab. The chain couples TRBV18 to TRBJ1-5, with a weak D call TRBD1 (6 bases). The sequence derives from an adult with an advanced solid tumor such as melanoma, head and neck, liver or kidney cancer. For the CDR3, the DNA is TGTGCCAGCTCACCATATGAGGGGGTCCATCAGCCCCAGCATTTT. This translates into CASSPYEGVHQPQHF.